A selection of T cell receptor beta chains follows, all from one sample in a study of early T cells in non-severe SARS-CoV-2 infection. MiXCR was run by TCRdb on the 5' RACE reads, yielding one entry per CDR3 protein. The sample has 20,000 to 25,000 distinct CDR3 sequences; about 5.5% are singletons. Material for sequencing was whole blood. The receptors here all came from an adult who was a healthcare worker with PCR-confirmed SARS-CoV-2 infection or an uninfected control (not recorded which). Each CDR3 is given without its conserved first and last residue. The D gene is left open where the match is weak. Clone size is given for some rows only: seen once, a few or many times, or a class if the clone is expanded.

CDR3,D,size,V,J
SARAGLAGASTYNEQF,TRBD2,many,TRBV20-1,TRBJ2-1
ASSSGRTQETQY,NA,few,TRBV5-1,TRBJ2-5
ASSLRPTGGSNSPLH,TRBD1,few,TRBV7-2,TRBJ1-6
ASSLGRALELYNEQF,NA,many,TRBV5-1,TRBJ2-1
ASRLERGTEAF,NA,many,TRBV7-2,TRBJ1-1
ASSERQGFYEQY,TRBD1,many,TRBV18,TRBJ2-7
ASSRPPGALPNEQF,NA,many,TRBV6-6,TRBJ2-1
ASSLERGTDTQY,NA,few,TRBV28,TRBJ2-3
ASSWEGQSTEAF,NA,few,TRBV12-3/TRBV12-4,TRBJ1-1
ASSPDRGPYNEQF,TRBD1,many,TRBV12-3/TRBV12-4,TRBJ2-1
ASSLIGFGARSGYEQY,NA,NA,TRBV11-2,TRBJ2-7
ASSFRAQNSPLH,NA,many,TRBV13,TRBJ1-6
ASSYTRDSYEQY,TRBD1,few,TRBV6-5,TRBJ2-7
ASHTGLAGVNNEQF,TRBD2,many,TRBV5-1,TRBJ2-1
ASTLRSGANVLT,NA,many,TRBV28,TRBJ2-6
ASREGQAFTDTQY,TRBD1,many,TRBV2,TRBJ2-3
ASSQGRTNTGELF,NA,many,TRBV3-1,TRBJ2-2
ASSPGTGIMNTGELF,TRBD1,many,TRBV5-1,TRBJ2-2
ASSLEGQPQH,NA,NA,TRBV12-3/TRBV12-4,TRBJ1-5
ASSPSFGGLAFSYEQY,NA,medium-sized,TRBV28,TRBJ2-7
ASSVGGTNYGYT,NA,many,TRBV9,TRBJ1-2
ASSADRKRNEKLF,NA,NA,TRBV11-2,TRBJ1-4
ASSPTVGGYT,NA,few,TRBV12-3/TRBV12-4,TRBJ1-2
ASKSWENSNQPQH,NA,NA,TRBV2,TRBJ1-5
ASSQREGTVVDTQY,TRBD1,few,TRBV4-3,TRBJ2-3
ASSKFGGENTGELF,NA,many,TRBV21-1,TRBJ2-2
ASSTPGTGLVSTQY,TRBD1,many,TRBV2,TRBJ2-5
ASSRGRAGANNEQF,NA,many,TRBV4-1,TRBJ2-1
ASSLLGLAATRANVLT,TRBD2,many,TRBV5-6,TRBJ2-6
AISESGDQPQH,NA,many,TRBV10-3,TRBJ1-5
ASSLTANYGYT,NA,medium-sized,TRBV7-9,TRBJ1-2
ASSAGLGSTDTQY,NA,many,TRBV2,TRBJ2-3
ASSPQVQSSGNTIY,NA,medium-sized,TRBV18,TRBJ1-3
ASSPPIREGLKNEQF,NA,few,TRBV18,TRBJ2-1
ASSRFIGATSSYEQY,NA,NA,TRBV4-2,TRBJ2-7
ASKGTGANVLT,NA,few,TRBV25-1,TRBJ2-6
ASSLDTGGAQTQY,TRBD1,many,TRBV11-2,TRBJ2-5
SATGGAGTDTQY,TRBD1,NA,TRBV20-1,TRBJ2-3
ASSFPGQRTDTQY,TRBD1,NA,TRBV6-2/TRBV6-3,TRBJ2-3
ASILDTSAKNIQY,NA,many,TRBV7-2,TRBJ2-4
ASSEQTSTDTQY,NA,few,TRBV6-1,TRBJ2-3
ASNRLPYGYT,NA,many,TRBV6-1,TRBJ1-2
ASSRGSRTGNTIY,NA,medium-sized,TRBV5-5,TRBJ1-3
ASSSPGQGPEAF,TRBD1,many,TRBV7-9,TRBJ1-1
ASSLLGGSNTGELF,NA,many,TRBV5-1,TRBJ2-2
ASSYQSSYEQY,NA,many,TRBV6-2/TRBV6-3,TRBJ2-7